Given below is one TCR beta chain in context. Germline CDR1 MDHEN, CDR2 SYDVKM. This CDR3 has 15 residues. Unmatched junction bases numbered 7, after V lost 6 bases and J lost 5 bases. The sample is drawn from a study of blood T cell repertoires in COVID-19. Method: immunoSEQ multiplex PCR; TCRdb's copy keeps in-frame clones and lacks some. Of 95,000 to 120,000 clones listed, 75% to 90% are singletons. The chain couples TRBV28 to TRBJ1-4; 9 bases align to TRBD1. This receptor was obtained from a woman in her forties or fifties with acute or convalescent COVID-19. The sequencing input was peripheral blood. Here the CDR3 reads CASSNNRGQNEKLFF. The CDR3 nucleotides read TGTGCCAGCAGCAACAACAGGGGGCAAAATGAAAAACTGTTTTTT. Together with reference TRBV28 and TRBJ1-4, the CDR3 gives the full variable domain: DVKVTQSSRYLVKRTGEKVFLECVQDMDHENMFWYRQDPGLGLRLIYFSYDVKMKEKGDIPEGYSVSREKKERFSLILESASTNQTSMYLCASSNNRGQNEKLFFGSGTQLSVL.